The 10 T cell receptor beta chains listed next were all sequenced from one sample in a study of blood T cell repertoires in COVID-19. Some clones are missing from TCRdb's copy, which holds only in-frame ones; the method was immunoSEQ multiplex PCR. The sample carries 200,000 to 250,000 clones, 81% recorded once. Sequences were obtained from peripheral blood. These receptors were collected from a woman of 80 years or more with COVID-19, enrolled during active disease.

The chain employs TRBV18 and TRBJ1-4, with D possibly matching TRBD1 (5 bases). Germline V lookup: CDR1 KGHSH, CDR2 LQKENI. This CDR3 contains 13 residues. Trimming cost V 2 bases and J 6 bases, with 7 bases left between them. CDR3 residues: CASSPSTDEKLFF. The CDR3, as DNA: TGTGCCAGCTCACCATCGACAGATGAAAAACTGTTTTTT. Full variable domain (outside the CDR3, taken from reference TRBV18 and TRBJ1-4): NAGVMQNPRHLVRRRGQEARLRCSPMKGHSHVYWYRQLPEEGLKFMVYLQKENIIDESGMPKERFSAEFPKEGPSILRIQQVVRGDSAAYFCASSPSTDEKLFFGSGTQLSVL.

J is TRBJ1-3 and V is TRBV29-1; no definite D call. The V end was cut by 4 bases, the J end by 0 bases, with 10 bases between. Germline values: CDR1 SQVTM, CDR2 ANQGSEA. The CDR3 runs 14 residues. CDR3 coding DNA: TGCAGCGTTGCTTACGGTAGCTCTGGAAACACCATATATTTT. Protein sequence: CSVAYGSSGNTIYF.

The V call is TRBV6-4, the J call TRBJ2-5; 9 bases are shared with TRBD1. There are 13 residues in the CDR3. Germline V gives CDR1 MRHNA, CDR2 SNTAGT. With V trimmed by 5 bases and J by 4 bases, 2 bases remained unmatched. The CDR3 DNA reads TGTGCCAGCAGTCCGGACAGGGGAGAGACCCAGTACTTC. Its protein product is CASSPDRGETQYF.

The V and J genes are TRBV6-1 and TRBJ2-1, with 14 positions matching TRBD2. The CDR3 consists of 17 residues. Germline lookup yields CDR1 MNHNS and CDR2 SASEGT. The J segment lost 7 bases and the V segment lost 0 bases, leaving 5 bases of the junction unmatched. CDR3 in amino acids: CASSEARTSGGINEQFF. DNA of the CDR3: TGTGCCAGCAGTGAAGCAAGGACTAGCGGGGGGATTAATGAGCAGTTCTTC.

The rearrangement links TRBV6-6 to TRBJ2-1; TRBD2 matches at 8 bases. The CDR3 covers 14 residues. Germline V gene lookup returns CDR1 MNHNY and CDR2 SVGAGI (reference sequence). With 2 bases clipped from V and 9 bases from J, the junction kept 6 bases outside the gene matches. In nucleotides, the CDR3 is TGTGCCAGCAGTTACAGCGGGAGCCAGCGTGAGCAGTTCTTC. It specifies CASSYSGSQREQFF.

The rearrangement joins TRBV29-1 to TRBJ1-1; D unresolved. Germline CDR1 and CDR2: SQVTM and ANQGSEA. V was pared by 1 base and J by 0 bases, with 12 bases between. The CDR3 runs 15 residues. DNA of the CDR3: TGCAGCGTTGAAGTCGTCATCGGGTTGAACACTGAAGCTTTCTTT. Amino acids: CSVEVVIGLNTEAFF. The full variable domain, rest sourced from reference TRBV29-1 and TRBJ1-1, is SAVISQKPSRDICQRGTSLTIQCQVDSQVTMMFWYRQQPGQSLTLIATANQGSEATYESGFVIDKFPISRPNLTFSTLTVSNMSPEDSSIYLCSVEVVIGLNTEAFFGQGTRLTVV.

This clone turned up a few times. The chain employs TRBV3-1 (or the pseudogene TRBV3-2) and TRBJ2-7, with 8 bases lining up with TRBD2. Germline trimming cut 1 base from V and 1 base from J; bases unmatched to any gene: 6. CDR1 LGHDT and CDR2 YNNKEL come from the germline V gene (reference sequence). The CDR3 is 16 amino acids. Here the CDR3 reads CASSQGTSLMSYEQYF. In DNA form, the CDR3 reads TGTGCCAGCAGCCAAGGGACTAGCTTAATGTCCTACGAGCAGTACTTC.

CDR3 sequence reads: CAWIYGETQYF. The CDR3 nucleotides are TGTGCCTGGATTTACGGGGAGACCCAGTACTTC. The gene calls are TRBV30 and TRBJ2-5; no reliable D call. Germline values: CDR1 GTSNPN, CDR2 SVGIG (reference sequence). The CDR3 totals 11 residues. V was clipped by 4 bases and J by 5 bases, with 8 bases between them.

A few counts support this clone. This chain connects TRBV18 to TRBJ2-1; TRBD1 agrees at 11 bases. CDR1 and CDR2 (germline): KGHSH, LQKENI. V lost 9 bases to trimming and J lost 3 bases; unmatched junction nucleotides: 7. The CDR3 loop spans 15 amino acids. The CDR3: CASRVGTGGYNEQFF. The DNA for the CDR3 is TGTGCCAGTCGAGTAGGGACAGGGGGCTACAATGAGCAGTTCTTC.

The chain has TRBV7-9 and TRBJ2-3, with TRBD1 identical over 9 bases. The CDR3 is 19 residues long. Germline V gene data show CDR1 as SEHNR and CDR2 as FQNEAQ (reference sequence). Germline trimming cut 5 bases from V and 5 bases from J; bases unmatched to any gene: 20. This CDR3 is CASSPLLGAQGARLDTQYF. The CDR3, as DNA: TGTGCCAGCAGCCCACTTTTGGGGGCACAGGGGGCGCGTTTAGATACGCAGTATTTT.